This record concerns one T cell receptor (beta chain) sequence. One Seattle source followed patients from active infection through their disease course. Per the authors' pipeline: Amplification of reference gene primers provided the estimated nucleated cell counts. Measured with immunoSEQ multiplex PCR; TCRdb has only the in-frame clones, and not every one. D and trimming were read from the DNA, whereas the V and J calls and clone size are those reported in that table. The sample holds 400,000 to 450,000 clones, about 87% seen once. The data were taken from a study of blood T cell repertoires in COVID-19. For the study at large: Spain, Italy and the United States supplied samples that represented acute and convalescent COVID-19.

Trimming shortened V by 4 bases and J by 6 bases, and 22 bases separated the two germline ends. In germline, CDR1 is LNHDA, CDR2 SQIVND (reference sequence). The CDR3 consists of 17 residues. The rearrangement links TRBV19 to TRBJ1-5; D call uncertain. The clonotype originates from a man between 18 and 29 years old with COVID-19, enrolled during active disease. The sample was peripheral blood. The CDR3 coding sequence is TGTGCCAGTAGTAATGTGGTGCTCGACAAGGAGGGTCAGCCCCAGCATTTT. Encoded protein: CASSNVVLDKEGQPQHF. Using reference TRBV19 and TRBJ1-5 for the parts outside the CDR3, the full variable domain is DGGITQSPKYLFRKEGQNVTLSCEQNLNHDAMYWYRQDPGQGLRLIYYSQIVNDFQKGDIAEGYSVSREKKESFPLTVTSAQKNPTAFYLCASSNVVLDKEGQPQHFGDGTRLSIL.